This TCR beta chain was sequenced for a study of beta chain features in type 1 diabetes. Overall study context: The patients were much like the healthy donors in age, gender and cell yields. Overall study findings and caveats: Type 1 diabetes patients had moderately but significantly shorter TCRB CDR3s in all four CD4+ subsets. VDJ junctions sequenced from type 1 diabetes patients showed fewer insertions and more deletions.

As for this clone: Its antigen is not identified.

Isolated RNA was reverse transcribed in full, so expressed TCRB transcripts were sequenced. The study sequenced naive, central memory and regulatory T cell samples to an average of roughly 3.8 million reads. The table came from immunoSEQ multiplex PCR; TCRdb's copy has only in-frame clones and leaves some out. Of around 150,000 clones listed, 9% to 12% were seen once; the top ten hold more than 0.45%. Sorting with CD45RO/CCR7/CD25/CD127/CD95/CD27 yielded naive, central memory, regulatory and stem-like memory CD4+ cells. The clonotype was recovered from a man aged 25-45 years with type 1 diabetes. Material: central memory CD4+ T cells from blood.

The CDR3 loop is CASSSQDTDTQYF. The CDR3 region has the DNA TGTGCCAGCAGCTCCCAGGACACAGATACGCAGTATTTT. The rearrangement links TRBV5-5 to TRBJ2-3; no definite D call. The length of the CDR3 is 13 residues. CDR1 SGHKS and CDR2 YYEKEE come from the germline V gene (reference sequence). Trimming pared 3 bases from V and 2 bases from J, leaving 7 bases between.